Listed here are 3 T cell receptor beta chains from one sample, sequenced in a study of blood T cell repertoires in COVID-19. The data were produced by immunoSEQ multiplex PCR, yet TCRdb's version contains in-frame clones alone and is incomplete. The sample records fewer than 350,000 clones, approximately 91% being singletons. Material for sequencing was PBMCs or T cells enriched from blood (not recorded which). These receptors were taken from a middle-aged woman with acute COVID-19.

The J gene is TRBJ2-3, the V gene TRBV5-4, with TRBD1 matching 7 bases. Germline V CDR1 and CDR2: SGHNT, YYREEE (reference sequence). The CDR3 is 16 amino acids. After removal of 2 bases from V and 2 bases from J, the junction contained 8 bases not matched to a gene. Written as DNA, the CDR3 is TGTGCCAGCAGCTTAGGGTTGGGACAGACCACAGATACGCAGTATTTT. Amino acids: CASSLGLGQTTDTQYF.

V is TRBV23-1 and J is TRBJ1-6, with 12 bases matching TRBD1. TRBV23-1 is an open reading frame, and its role is uncertain. The V gene end was trimmed by 0 bases and the J gene end by 10 bases; junction bases not matched to a gene: 7. The CDR3 loop spans 17 amino acids. The CDR3 region is CASSQSGDRGPWSPLHF. Here the CDR3 DNA reads TGCGCCAGCAGTCAATCGGGGGACAGGGGGCCATGGTCACCCCTCCACTTT.

This clone came up a few times. This chain uses TRBV2 with TRBJ2-7; D is possibly TRBD1 (6 bases). From germline, CDR1 is SNHLY and CDR2 FYNNEI. The CDR3 consists of 13 residues. V was trimmed by 6 bases and J by 1 base, leaving 10 bases between them. CDR3 nucleotides: TGTGCCAGCAGGGCAGGGGTATCCTACGAGCAGTACTTC. Its translation: CASRAGVSYEQYF.